This entry concerns a single T cell receptor beta chain. Its target is not known. The PCR employed 60 Vbeta primers together with 13 Jbeta primers. Assay: immunoSEQ multiplex PCR; the TCRdb copy retains only in-frame clones and omits some. The top ten hold about 12% of the sample, which has 35,000 to 50,000 clones, roughly 63% seen once. This record belongs to a study of cytomegalovirus exposure and HLA in healthy donors. For the study at large: Inside one of the first data releases sat 80 million to 95 million unique TCRs taken from HLA-typed donors.

Among the donors, all were healthy bone marrow donors. The junction had 9 bases not matched to a gene; V was cut back by 5 bases and J by 4 bases. The V gene's germline CDR1 is SEHNR and CDR2 FQNEAQ (reference sequence). The CDR3 is made up of 15 amino acids. The study, taken as a whole, reports: Equally common other TCR beta chains were less clonally expanded than HLA-associated ones, a later analysis found.

The chain joins TRBV7-9 to TRBJ2-7, with 9 bases lining up with TRBD2. Specimen: PBMCs. This clonotype was sampled from a man in his fifties or sixties in good health and CMV-seropositive. CDR3 nucleotides: TGTGCCAGCAGCCCAGAGGTAGCGGGAGTGTACGAGCAGTACTTC. Protein sequence: CASSPEVAGVYEQYF. Drawing the rest from reference TRBV7-9 and TRBJ2-7, the complete variable domain is DTGVSQNPRHKITKRGQNVTFRCDPISEHNRLYWYRQTLGQGPEFLTYFQNEAQLEKSRLLSDRFSAERPKGSFSTLEIQRTEQGDSAMYLCASSPEVAGVYEQYFGPGTRLTVT.